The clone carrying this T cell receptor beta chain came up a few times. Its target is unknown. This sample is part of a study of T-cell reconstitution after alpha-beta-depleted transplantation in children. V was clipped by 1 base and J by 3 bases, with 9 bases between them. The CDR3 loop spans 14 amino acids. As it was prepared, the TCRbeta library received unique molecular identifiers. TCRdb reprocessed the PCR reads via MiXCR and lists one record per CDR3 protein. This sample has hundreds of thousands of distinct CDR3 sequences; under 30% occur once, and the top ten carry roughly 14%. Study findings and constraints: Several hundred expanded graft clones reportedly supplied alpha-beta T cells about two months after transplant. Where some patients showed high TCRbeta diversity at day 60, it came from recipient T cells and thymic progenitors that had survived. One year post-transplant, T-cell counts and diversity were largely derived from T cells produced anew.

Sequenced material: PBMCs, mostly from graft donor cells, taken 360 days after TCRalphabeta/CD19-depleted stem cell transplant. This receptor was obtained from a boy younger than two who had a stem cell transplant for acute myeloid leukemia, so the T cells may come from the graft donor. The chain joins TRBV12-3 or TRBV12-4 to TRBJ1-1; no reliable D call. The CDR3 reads CASSLEEQYTEAFF. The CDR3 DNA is TGTGCCAGCAGTTTAGAAGAACAGTACACTGAAGCTTTCTTT.